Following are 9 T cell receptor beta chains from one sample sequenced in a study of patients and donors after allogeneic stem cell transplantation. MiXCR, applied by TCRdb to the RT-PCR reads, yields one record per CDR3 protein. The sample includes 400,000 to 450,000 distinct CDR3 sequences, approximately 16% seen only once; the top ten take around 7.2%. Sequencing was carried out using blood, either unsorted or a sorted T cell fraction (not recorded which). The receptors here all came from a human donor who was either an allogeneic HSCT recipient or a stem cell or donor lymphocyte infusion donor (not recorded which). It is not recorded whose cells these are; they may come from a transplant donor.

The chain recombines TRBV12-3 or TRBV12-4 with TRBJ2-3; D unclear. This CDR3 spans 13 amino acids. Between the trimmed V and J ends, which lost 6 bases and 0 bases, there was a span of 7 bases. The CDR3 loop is CASRLVSTDTQYF. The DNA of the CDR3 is TGTGCCAGCAGGTTGGTGAGCACAGATACGCAGTATTTT.

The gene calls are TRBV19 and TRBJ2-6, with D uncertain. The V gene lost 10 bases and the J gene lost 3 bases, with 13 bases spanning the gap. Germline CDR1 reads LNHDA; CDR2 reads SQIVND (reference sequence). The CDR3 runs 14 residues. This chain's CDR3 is CATGDRYGANVLTF. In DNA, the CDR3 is TGTGCCACCGGAGACCGGTATGGGGCCAACGTCCTGACTTTC.

CDR3 sequence: CSAREDSRGNSPLHF. As DNA, the CDR3 is TGCAGTGCTAGAGAAGACAGTAGGGGTAATTCACCCCTCCACTTT. This chain uses TRBV20-1 with TRBJ1-6; weak D call: TRBD1 (5 bases). The CDR3 runs to 15 residues. Germline CDR1 and CDR2: DFQATT and SNEGSKA (reference sequence). V lost 0 bases, J lost 6 bases, and 12 bases lay in between.

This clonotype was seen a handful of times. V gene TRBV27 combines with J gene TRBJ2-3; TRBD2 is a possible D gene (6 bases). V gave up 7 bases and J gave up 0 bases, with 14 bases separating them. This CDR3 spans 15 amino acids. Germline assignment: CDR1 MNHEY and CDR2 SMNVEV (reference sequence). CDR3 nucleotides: TGTGCCAGCAATCCAGTGGGGACTAGCACAGATACGCAGTATTTT. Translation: CASNPVGTSTDTQYF.

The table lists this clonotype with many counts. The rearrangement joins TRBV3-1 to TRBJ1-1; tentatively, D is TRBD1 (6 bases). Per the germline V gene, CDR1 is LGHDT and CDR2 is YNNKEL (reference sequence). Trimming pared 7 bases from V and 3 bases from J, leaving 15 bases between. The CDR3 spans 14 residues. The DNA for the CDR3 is TGTGCCAGCAACCCCGGGACAACTTACACTGAAGCTTTCTTT. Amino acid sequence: CASNPGTTYTEAFF.

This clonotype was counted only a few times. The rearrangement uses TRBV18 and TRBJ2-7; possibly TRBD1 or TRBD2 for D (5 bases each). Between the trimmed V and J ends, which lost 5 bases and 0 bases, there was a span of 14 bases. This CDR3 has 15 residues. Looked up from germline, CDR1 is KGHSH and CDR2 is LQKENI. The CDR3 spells CASSEKGTSSYEQYF. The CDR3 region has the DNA TGTGCCAGCTCAGAAAAGGGGACGTCCTCCTACGAGCAGTACTTC.

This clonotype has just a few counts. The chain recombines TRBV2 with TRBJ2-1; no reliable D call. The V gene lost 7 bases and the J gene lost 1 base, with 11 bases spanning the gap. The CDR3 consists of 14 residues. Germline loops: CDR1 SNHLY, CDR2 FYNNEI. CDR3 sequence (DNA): TGTGCCAGCAATAGGGCGGTATCCTACAATGAGCAGTTCTTC. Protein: CASNRAVSYNEQFF.

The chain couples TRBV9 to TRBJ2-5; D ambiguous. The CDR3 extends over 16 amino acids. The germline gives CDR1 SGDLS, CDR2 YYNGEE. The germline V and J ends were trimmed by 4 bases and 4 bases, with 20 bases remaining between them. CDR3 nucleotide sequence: TGTGCCAGCAGCCCAAGGTCTAGGGTTATGGGAGAGACCCAGTACTTC. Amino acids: CASSPRSRVMGETQYF.

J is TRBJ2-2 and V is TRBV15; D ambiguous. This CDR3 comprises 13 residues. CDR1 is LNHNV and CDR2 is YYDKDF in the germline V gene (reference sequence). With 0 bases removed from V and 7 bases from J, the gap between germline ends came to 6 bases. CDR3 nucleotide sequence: TGTGCCACCAGCAGAGATCTCAGCGGGGAGCTGTTTTTT. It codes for CATSRDLSGELFF.